The rows below give T cell receptor beta chains drawn from one sample of a study of beta chain features in type 1 diabetes. Clones were sequenced by immunoSEQ multiplex PCR, and TCRdb holds only the in-frame ones, with some missing. The repertoire holds around 650,000 clones, with 12% as singletons. The sequenced material came from naive CD4+ T cells from blood. The receptors were gathered from a man aged 30 to 39 with type 1 diabetes. CDR3s include the opening cysteine and the closing phenylalanine or tryptophan. D genes are given only for firm matches. Clone sizes are given selectively: once, few, many, or a class where the clone is expanded.

CDR3 protein	CDR3 DNA	J gene	clone size	V gene	D gene	CDR3 length
CASPSRQGLYYGYTF	TGTGCCAGCCCCTCGCGCCAGGGGTTATACTATGGCTACACCTTC	TRBJ1-2	few	TRBV5-8	-	15
CASSVGASTVQETQYF	TGTGCCAGCAGCGTAGGAGCTAGCACCGTCCAAGAGACCCAGTACTTC	TRBJ2-5	few	TRBV9	-	16
CASSLSSYNEQFF	TGTGCCAGCAGTTTAAGCTCCTACAATGAGCAGTTCTTC	TRBJ2-1	-	TRBV5-8	-	13
CASSMRRGVNEQYF	TGTGCCAGTAGTATGCGGCGAGGGGTCAACGAGCAGTACTTC	TRBJ2-7	-	TRBV19	-	14
CASRSLTACNQPQHF	TGTGCAAGTCGCTCACTGACAGCCTGCAATCAGCCCCAGCATTTT	TRBJ1-5	-	TRBV12-2	-	15
CASHPGGTDTQYF	TGTGCCTCTCACCCTGGGGGGACAGATACGCAGTATTTT	TRBJ2-3	-	TRBV6-6	-	13
CAIRNLMGYGYTF	TGTGCCATCCGGAACCTCATGGGCTATGGCTACACCTTC	TRBJ1-2	-	TRBV10-3	-	13
CASSLERGYGYTF	TGTGCCAGCAGTTTAGAGCGGGGCTATGGCTACACCTTC	TRBJ1-2	few	TRBV28	-	13
CASSAPRDRGIRDEQFF	TGTGCCAGCAGCGCACCTCGGGACAGGGGAATTCGGGATGAGCAGTTCTTC	TRBJ2-1	-	TRBV9	TRBD1	17
CATSRVGGRNYGYTF	TGTGCCACCAGCAGAGTGGGGGGGCGGAACTATGGCTACACCTTC	TRBJ1-2	-	TRBV15	-	15
CSVETSGGRMAGELFF	TGCAGCGTTGAGACTAGCGGGGGGCGTATGGCCGGGGAGCTGTTTTTT	TRBJ2-2	few	TRBV29-1	TRBD2	16
CASSPQTGNYEQYF	TGTGCCAGCAGTCCTCAGACAGGGAACTACGAGCAGTACTTC	TRBJ2-7	-	TRBV2	TRBD1	14
CASSVRTEGNTIYF	TGTGCCAGCAGCGTACGGACAGAAGGAAACACCATATATTTT	TRBJ1-3	-	TRBV9	-	14
CASSVGREGEGEQYF	TGTGCCAGCAGCGTAGGACGTGAAGGGGAAGGTGAGCAGTACTTC	TRBJ2-5	-	TRBV9	-	15
CASSSLGGRESRETQYF	TGTGCCAGCAGCTCTCTCGGAGGACGGGAATCGAGAGAGACCCAGTACTTC	TRBJ2-5	-	TRBV7-9	-	17
CASRGPVDIQYF	TGTGCCAGCAGAGGACCTGTGGACATTCAGTACTTC	TRBJ2-4	-	TRBV6-6	-	12
CSVWPSPGQGTNPNYGYTF	TGCAGCGTTTGGCCTTCACCGGGACAGGGGACTAACCCCAACTATGGCTACACCTTC	TRBJ1-2	few	TRBV29-1	TRBD1	19
CASSPLQEGGFGYTF	TGCGCCAGCAGCCCATTACAGGAGGGAGGTTTTGGCTACACCTTC	TRBJ1-2	few	TRBV4-3	-	15
CSVSTGANVLTF	TGCAGCGTTAGTACCGGGGCCAACGTCCTGACTTTC	TRBJ2-6	-	TRBV29-1	-	12
CSVDEGATDTQYF	TGCAGCGTTGATGAGGGGGCCACAGATACGCAGTATTTT	TRBJ2-3	-	TRBV29-1	TRBD1	13
CASSQGMNIGYTF	TGTGCCAGCAGTCAGGGGATGAATATTGGCTACACCTTC	TRBJ1-2	-	TRBV6-5	-	13
CASSLTALAASNTGELFF	TGTGCCAGCAGCTTAACTGCACTAGCGGCCTCGAACACCGGGGAGCTGTTTTTT	TRBJ2-2	-	TRBV7-2	TRBD2	18
CSVDTTTDTQYF	TGCAGCGTTGACACTACCACAGATACGCAGTATTTT	TRBJ2-3	few	TRBV29-1	-	12
CSVVWGAWNGYTF	TGCAGCGTTGTCTGGGGCGCCTGGAATGGCTACACCTTC	TRBJ1-2	few	TRBV29-1	-	13
CASSPSAGGHGETQYF	TGTGCCAGCAGCCCCTCGGCGGGGGGGCATGGGGAGACCCAGTACTTC	TRBJ2-5	-	TRBV7-2	TRBD2	16
CASSPAGTADTQYF	TGTGCCAGCAGTCCGGCGGGAACCGCAGATACGCAGTATTTT	TRBJ2-3	few	TRBV6-5	-	14
CASSVNWGPGEQYF	TGTGCCAGCAGCGTAAACTGGGGTCCAGGCGAGCAGTACTTC	TRBJ2-7	-	TRBV9	-	14
CASSLERTLRIRSDTEAFF	TGTGCCAGCAGCTTAGAGAGGACGCTGCGAATCAGATCCGACACTGAAGCTTTCTTT	TRBJ1-1	few	TRBV7-8	-	19
CASSYGNGGGTEAFF	TGTGCCAGCAGTTACGGGAACGGAGGCGGCACTGAAGCTTTCTTT	TRBJ1-1	-	TRBV6-5	-	15
CASIRERPTDTQYF	TGTGCCAGTATCCGTGAAAGACCTACAGATACGCAGTATTTT	TRBJ2-3	-	TRBV2	-	14
CASSLDGAYEQYF	TGCGCCAGCAGCTTGGATGGCGCCTACGAGCAGTACTTC	TRBJ2-7	-	TRBV5-1	-	13
CASRGQGRRSHGYTF	TGTGCCAGCAGGGGACAGGGGAGACGGAGCCATGGCTACACCTTC	TRBJ1-2	few	TRBV4-2	TRBD1	15
CASSLDAGANTGELFF	TGTGCCAGCAGCTTGGATGCGGGGGCGAACACCGGGGAGCTGTTTTTT	TRBJ2-2	-	TRBV5-6	TRBD2	16
CASSVDSLPYEQYF	TGTGCCAGCAGCGTAGACAGTTTACCCTACGAGCAGTACTTC	TRBJ2-7	few	TRBV9	-	14
CASVPGQYEQPQHF	TGTGCCAGCGTCCCGGGACAGTATGAGCAGCCCCAGCATTTT	TRBJ1-5	few	TRBV18	TRBD1	14
CASLGQRGISSYNEQFF	TGTGCCAGCTTGGGACAGAGGGGGATCAGCTCCTACAATGAGCAGTTCTTC	TRBJ2-1	few	TRBV7-9	TRBD1	17
CASSPSTGDYNEQFF	TGTGCCAGCAGCCCATCAACAGGGGACTACAATGAGCAGTTCTTC	TRBJ2-1	-	TRBV7-3	TRBD1	15
CASSLGTRGDTEAFF	TGTGCCAGCTCTCTCGGGACACGGGGTGACACTGAAGCTTTCTTT	TRBJ1-1	-	TRBV18	-	15
CASNAVGETQYF	TGTGCCAGCAACGCGGTCGGGGAGACCCAGTACTTC	TRBJ2-5	-	TRBV2	-	12
CAWRVTSGGAWTQYF	TGTGCCTGGAGGGTTACTAGCGGGGGGGCCTGGACGCAGTATTTT	TRBJ2-3	-	TRBV30	TRBD2	15
CASSPGQGAETQYF	TGTGCCAGCAGTCCCGGACAGGGAGCGGAGACCCAGTACTTC	TRBJ2-5	-	TRBV6-6	TRBD1	14
CASSTQGETEAFF	TGTGCCAGCAGCACCCAGGGGGAAACTGAAGCTTTCTTT	TRBJ1-1	-	TRBV7-3	TRBD1	13
CAWSVGGNQPQHF	TGTGCCTGGAGTGTAGGTGGCAATCAGCCCCAGCATTTT	TRBJ1-5	-	TRBV30	-	13
CASSPGSSNQPQHF	TGTGCCAGCTCACCCGGTAGTAGCAATCAGCCCCAGCATTTT	TRBJ1-5	-	TRBV18	-	14
CASSYSSGRAVNTIYF	TGTGCCAGCAGTTACTCGAGCGGCAGGGCGGTAAACACCATATATTTT	TRBJ1-3	-	TRBV6-5	-	16
CASSLVGPLSSFTQYF	TGTGCCAGCAGCTTGGTCGGACCCCTAAGTTCATTCACCCAGTACTTC	TRBJ2-5	few	TRBV5-4	-	16
CSVGGQVNYGYTF	TGCAGCGTTGGGGGACAGGTGAACTATGGCTACACCTTC	TRBJ1-2	few	TRBV29-1	TRBD1	13
CSAVLVPGQGTDTQYF	TGCAGCGCGGTCCTGGTACCGGGACAGGGCACAGATACGCAGTATTTT	TRBJ2-3	few	TRBV29-1	TRBD1	16
CASSLELPGLAGVDTQYF	TGTGCCAGCAGCTTAGAACTCCCGGGACTAGCGGGGGTGGATACGCAGTATTTT	TRBJ2-3	few	TRBV7-2	TRBD2	18
CASSTPTGSRWDYGYTF	TGTGCCAGTAGTACACCCACGGGGAGCAGATGGGACTATGGCTACACCTTC	TRBJ1-2	few	TRBV19	-	17
CASSKRSGGETQYF	TGTGCCAGCAGCAAGAGGAGCGGGGGAGAGACCCAGTACTTC	TRBJ2-5	few	TRBV21-1	-	14
CASSQYGTSGGASPYNEQFF	TGCGCCAGCAGCCAATATGGGACTAGCGGGGGAGCCTCCCCCTACAATGAGCAGTTCTTC	TRBJ2-1	-	TRBV4-3	TRBD2	20
CASSLGPGQVAFF	TGTGCCAGCAGCTTAGGGCCCGGCCAAGTAGCTTTCTTT	TRBJ1-1	few	TRBV7-9	-	13
CSVAYEIGGGTEAFF	TGCAGCGTCGCCTACGAGATCGGGGGAGGCACTGAAGCTTTCTTT	TRBJ1-1	-	TRBV29-1	-	15
CASMAGSYNEQFF	TGTGCCAGCATGGCAGGGTCCTACAATGAGCAGTTCTTC	TRBJ2-1	-	TRBV2	-	13
CASSPPDRDGNEQFF	TGTGCCAGCAGCCCTCCGGACAGGGATGGCAATGAGCAGTTCTTC	TRBJ2-1	-	TRBV11-3	TRBD1	15
CASSWTGEETQYF	TGTGCCAGCAGCTGGACAGGGGAAGAGACCCAGTACTTC	TRBJ2-5	-	TRBV5-4	TRBD1	13
CASSYPALSYEQYF	TGTGCCAGCAGTTATCCAGCCTTGTCCTACGAGCAGTACTTC	TRBJ2-7	few	TRBV6-6	-	14
CAIKGTALSNYGYTF	TGTGCCATCAAAGGGACAGCTCTATCTAACTATGGCTACACCTTC	TRBJ1-2	-	TRBV10-3	TRBD1	15